These T cell receptor beta chains were read from a single sample in a study of blood T cell repertoires in COVID-19. The repertoire was sequenced with immunoSEQ multiplex PCR; TCRdb's copy has only in-frame clones and lacks some. This repertoire shows approximately 62,000 clones, about 90% found once; its top ten account for about 1.5%. Material for sequencing was peripheral blood. These receptors all stem from a man in his sixties with acute or convalescent COVID-19. CDR3s include the opening cysteine and the closing phenylalanine or tryptophan. Fields, in order: CDR3 length, D gene, clone size, V gene, J gene, CDR3 DNA, CDR3 protein. The D gene is left open where the match is weak. Expanded clones are given a class, and other clones once, few, many or no size at all.

>15|TRBD2|.|TRBV7-6|TRBJ2-3
TGTGCCAGCAGCAACTTAGCGGGAGGGCCGGGGACGCAGTATTTT
CASSNLAGGPGTQYF
>15|TRBD2|.|TRBV28|TRBJ2-7
TGTGCCAGCAGCCCCGGGACTAGCGGCTCCTACGAGCAGTACTTC
CASSPGTSGSYEQYF
>16|TRBD2|.|TRBV19|TRBJ2-2
TGTGCCAGTACCCCTCGGGGGGACTCAAACACCGGGGAGCTGTTTTTT
CASTPRGDSNTGELFF
>13|TRBD1|.|TRBV24-1|TRBJ1-1
TGTGCCACCAGCTCGACAGGGTACTCTGAAGCTTTCTTT
CATSSTGYSEAFF
>14|TRBD2|.|TRBV5-4|TRBJ2-5
TGTGCCAGCAGCCCGGGAGGGCGATTTGAGACCCAGTACTTC
CASSPGGRFETQYF
>15|.|.|TRBV5-1|TRBJ2-7
TGCGCCAGCAGCTTGCTGGGAGGGGGGCAATACGAGCAGTACTTC
CASSLLGGGQYEQYF
>15|.|.|TRBV7-8|TRBJ1-1
TGTGCCAGCAAAGGGACACCCAGAACGAACACTGAAGCTTTCTTT
CASKGTPRTNTEAFF
>15|.|.|TRBV15|TRBJ2-5
TGTGCCACCAGCAGAGACCAGGGGCGCGTAGAGACCCAGTACTTC
CATSRDQGRVETQYF
>17|TRBD2|.|TRBV5-1|TRBJ2-7
TGCGCCAGCAGCCCACAAATCAATAGCGGGAGGGCTGGGGAGCAGTACTTC
CASSPQINSGRAGEQYF
>17|TRBD1|.|TRBV19|TRBJ1-5
TGTGCCAGTAGTCTCTGGCAAGGAGGGGGCTTCGATCAGCCCCAGCATTTT
CASSLWQGGGFDQPQHF
>15|.|.|TRBV9|TRBJ1-2
TGTGCCAGCAGCGTAGAACAGGGAGAGATGTATGGCTACACCTTC
CASSVEQGEMYGYTF
>15|TRBD1|.|TRBV6-5|TRBJ1-5
TGTGCCAGCAGTTCGACAGGGAATAGCAATCAGCCCCAGCATTTT
CASSSTGNSNQPQHF
>14|TRBD2|.|TRBV7-2|TRBJ2-1
TGTGCCAGCAGCTTACGGCTAGCGGTCCCCCGTCAGTTCTTC
CASSLRLAVPRQFF
>13|.|.|TRBV30|TRBJ1-6
TGTGCCTGGAGTGGGGTGTCGGGGGGACCCCTCCACTTT
CAWSGVSGGPLHF
>13|.|few|TRBV6-5|TRBJ1-1
TGTGCCAGCAGCCAGAACCTGAACACTGAAGCTTTCTTT
CASSQNLNTEAFF
>15|.|.|TRBV3-1/TRBV3-2|TRBJ2-1
TGTGCCAGCAGCACTACTAGGAGCTCCTACAATGAGCAGTTCTTC
CASSTTRSSYNEQFF
>14|.|.|TRBV5-6|TRBJ2-1
TGTGCCAGCAGCTCTATCGGGTCCGGGAATGAGCAGTTCTTC
CASSSIGSGNEQFF
>16|.|.|TRBV7-2|TRBJ1-2
TGTGCCAGCAGCTTAGAATTTGGCAGGTCTAACTATGGCTACACCTTC
CASSLEFGRSNYGYTF
>14|.|.|TRBV6-6|TRBJ2-7
TGTGCCAGCAGTTACCGTCCAGGGATCGACGAGCAGTACTTC
CASSYRPGIDEQYF
>15|TRBD2|.|TRBV29-1|TRBJ2-7
TGCAGCGTCGGCCGGACTAGCGGGAGACCCTACGAGCAGTACTTC
CSVGRTSGRPYEQYF
>14|.|.|TRBV9|TRBJ2-7
TGTGCCAGCAGCGTAGGCCCAGGGCTTGGCGAGCAGTACTTC
CASSVGPGLGEQYF
>12|TRBD2|.|TRBV28|TRBJ2-7
TGTGCCAGCAGTTCGACTAGCTACCAGCAGTACTTC
CASSSTSYQQYF
>13|.|.|TRBV27|TRBJ2-1
TGTGCCAGCAAGCGAAGCTCCTACAATGAGCAGTTCTTC
CASKRSSYNEQFF
>15|.|.|TRBV7-3|TRBJ2-3
TGTGCCAGCAGCTTAATGGGGCTAGCGTCAGATACGCAGTATTTT
CASSLMGLASDTQYF
>15|TRBD1|.|TRBV5-1|TRBJ1-2
TGCGCCAGCAGCCCCGCCGGGACAGCTTTCTATGGCTACACCTTC
CASSPAGTAFYGYTF
>12|.|.|TRBV28|TRBJ1-2
TGTGCCAGCAACTCGGACATCTATGGCTACACCTTC
CASNSDIYGYTF
>15|.|.|TRBV7-6|TRBJ1-4
TGTGCCAGCAGCCATGACAAGGCAACTAATGAAAAACTGTTTTTT
CASSHDKATNEKLFF
>18|TRBD1|.|TRBV7-9|TRBJ2-6
TGTGCCAGCAGGGTGGGGCTACAGGGGGCTTCTGGGGCCAACGTCCTGACTTTC
CASRVGLQGASGANVLTF
>13|.|.|TRBV18|TRBJ1-1
TGTGCCAGCTCACGGGAGGTGAACACTGAAGCTTTCTTT
CASSREVNTEAFF
>13|.|few|TRBV7-3|TRBJ1-1
TGTGCCAGCAGCTTAGGACAGAACACTGAAGCTTTCTTT
CASSLGQNTEAFF
>16|TRBD1|.|TRBV4-2|TRBJ1-2
TGTGCCAGCAGCCAAGAGGGGACAGGGGAGTTTCGCGGCTACACCTTC
CASSQEGTGEFRGYTF
>13|.|.|TRBV2|TRBJ2-7
TGTGCCAGCACCCGGACTACATATTACGAGCAGTACTTC
CASTRTTYYEQYF
>15|TRBD1|.|TRBV7-2|TRBJ1-1
TGTGCCAGCAGCGTAAGGGACAGGGGAGTTACTGAAGCTTTCTTT
CASSVRDRGVTEAFF
>15|TRBD1|.|TRBV28|TRBJ1-5
TGTGCCAGCCGCGGGACAGGTCGGAGCAATCAGCCCCAGCATTTT
CASRGTGRSNQPQHF
>16|TRBD2|.|TRBV7-2|TRBJ2-3
TGTGCCAGCAGCTCACCCGGGACTAGCGGGAAAGATACGCAGTATTTT
CASSSPGTSGKDTQYF
>16|.|.|TRBV5-5|TRBJ2-1
TGTGCCAGCAGCTTGGTGGCGGTTGGCTCCTACAATGAGCAGTTCTTC
CASSLVAVGSYNEQFF
>18|.|.|TRBV19|TRBJ2-1
TGTGCCAGTCGTCAACAGGGCCTTCCATCCAGCTCCTACAATGAGCAGTTCTTC
CASRQQGLPSSSYNEQFF
>13|.|.|TRBV6-5|TRBJ1-2
TGTGCCAGCACCCGGTCACAGGGCGATGGCTACACCTTC
CASTRSQGDGYTF
>16|.|.|TRBV19|TRBJ2-7
TGTGCCAGTAGTATAGATCTATTCAGGGGTGGGTACGAGCAGTACTTC
CASSIDLFRGGYEQYF
>16|TRBD1|.|TRBV27|TRBJ2-7
TGTGCCAGCAGTTTATTACAGGGGACAGGGGGATACGAGCAGTACTTC
CASSLLQGTGGYEQYF
>12|.|.|TRBV19|TRBJ1-1
TGTGCCAGTAGTCCAGATCCGCCTGAAGCTTTCTTT
CASSPDPPEAFF
>16|TRBD1|.|TRBV27|TRBJ1-2
TGTGCCAGCAGTAGGTCTGGGACAGGGGACATGGGTGGCTACACCTTC
CASSRSGTGDMGGYTF
>17|TRBD2|.|TRBV18|TRBJ2-2
TGTGCCAGCTCACCAGCTAGCGGGAGACCGAACACCGGGGAGCTGTTTTTT
CASSPASGRPNTGELFF
>13|.|.|TRBV7-6|TRBJ2-1
TGTGCCAGCAGCTCGACAGTGTACAATGAGCAGTTCTTC
CASSSTVYNEQFF
>17|.|.|TRBV7-9|TRBJ1-5
TGTGCCAGCAGGTTGGGGGCAGGGGACCCTAGCAATCAGCCCCAGCATTTT
CASRLGAGDPSNQPQHF
>17|.|.|TRBV5-5|TRBJ1-2
TGTGCCAGCAGTCAACAGTTCAGGCCCGGCCGGGAAAACGGCTACACCTTC
CASSQQFRPGRENGYTF
>17|TRBD2|.|TRBV5-6|TRBJ2-1
TGTGCCAGCAGCCCTCGACGGACTAGCGGTACCTACAATGAGCAGTTCTTC
CASSPRRTSGTYNEQFF
>16|TRBD1|.|TRBV5-1|TRBJ2-3
TGCGCCAGCAGAGGGACAGGATCCATAAGCACAGATACGCAGTATTTT
CASRGTGSISTDTQYF
>16|.|.|TRBV5-8|TRBJ2-7
TGTGCCAGCAATGAAGACGCTGGGACTTTAGTTTACGAGCAGTACTTC
CASNEDAGTLVYEQYF
>13|TRBD1|.|TRBV28|TRBJ1-2
TGTGCCAGCAGTCCGCGACAGGGATTCGGCTACACCTTC
CASSPRQGFGYTF
>13|.|.|TRBV5-5|TRBJ2-2
TGTGCCAGCAGCTCCGGAGGGCACGGGGAGCTGTTTTTT
CASSSGGHGELFF
>14|.|.|TRBV3-1/TRBV3-2|TRBJ1-1
TGTGCCAGCAGCCAAGAAGCGATGAACACTGAAGCTTTCTTT
CASSQEAMNTEAFF
>15|TRBD1|.|TRBV18|TRBJ2-7
TGTGCCAGCTCACGACGACCGGGACAGGGCTACGAGCAGTACTTC
CASSRRPGQGYEQYF